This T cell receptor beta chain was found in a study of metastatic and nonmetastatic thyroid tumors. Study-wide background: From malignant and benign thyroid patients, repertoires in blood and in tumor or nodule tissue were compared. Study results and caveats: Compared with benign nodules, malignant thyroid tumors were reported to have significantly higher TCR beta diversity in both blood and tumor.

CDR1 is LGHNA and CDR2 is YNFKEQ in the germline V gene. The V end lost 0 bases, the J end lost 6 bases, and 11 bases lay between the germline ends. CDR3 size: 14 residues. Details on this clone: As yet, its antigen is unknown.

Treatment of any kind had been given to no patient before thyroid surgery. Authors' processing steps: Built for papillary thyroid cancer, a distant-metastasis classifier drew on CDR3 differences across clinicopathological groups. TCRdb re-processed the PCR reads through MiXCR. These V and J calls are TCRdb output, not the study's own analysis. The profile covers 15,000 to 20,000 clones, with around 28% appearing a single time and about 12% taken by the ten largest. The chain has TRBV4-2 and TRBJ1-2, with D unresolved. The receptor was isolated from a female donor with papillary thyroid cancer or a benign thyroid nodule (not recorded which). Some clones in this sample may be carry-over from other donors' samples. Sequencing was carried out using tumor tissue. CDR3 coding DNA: TGTGCCAGCAGCCAAGATCCCCCCCCCAATGGCTACACCTTC. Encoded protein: CASSQDPPPNGYTF.